A single sample gave rise to the 25 T cell receptor beta chains below, sequenced in a study of radiation and T cells in renal cell carcinoma. Time point defined: blood 4 weeks post-SBRT, at nephrectomy. Treatment in this sample: 15 Gy SBRT to primary tumor, nephrectomy 4 weeks later. Method: immunoSEQ multiplex PCR; TCRdb's copy keeps in-frame clones and lacks some. The sample shows around 170,000 clones, about 85% of them seen only once. Sequencing was performed on blood, taken from a patient whose treatment included radiotherapy and nephrectomy. These receptors were taken from a woman aged 50 to 60 with renal cell carcinoma.

This chain uses TRBV11-3 with TRBJ2-3; 9 positions match TRBD2. V lost 4 bases to trimming and J lost 2 bases; unmatched junction nucleotides: 7. This CDR3 has 16 residues. Germline CDR1 SGHNT, CDR2 YENEEA. Here the CDR3 reads CASSSSGGSLTDTQYF. The CDR3 coding sequence is TGTGCCAGCAGCTCGAGCGGGGGGAGTCTCACAGATACGCAGTATTTT.

The chain joins TRBV19 to TRBJ1-3, with D possibly TRBD1 on 5 matching bases. Germline values: CDR1 LNHDA, CDR2 SQIVND (reference sequence). V lost 3 bases and J lost 1, with 10 bases in between. This CDR3 has 15 amino acids. CDR3 sequence (DNA): TGTGCCAGTAGTATTAGAGGGGCATCTGGAAACACCATATATTTT. It translates to CASSIRGASGNTIYF.

This chain links TRBV6-6 with TRBJ2-7; 10 positions match TRBD1. V was clipped by 5 bases and J by 5 bases; unmatched bases: 12. Germline V gene data show CDR1 as MNHNY and CDR2 as SVGAGI (reference sequence). CDR3 size: 16 residues. The CDR3 DNA follows: TGTGCCAGCAGTCACGTTTGGACAGGGGGTATCAACGAGCAGTACTTC. It is translated as CASSHVWTGGINEQYF.

The V gene is TRBV7-2, the J gene TRBJ2-3; D is undetermined. The V gene lost 2 bases and the J gene lost 4 bases, with 13 bases spanning the gap. The CDR3 has 15 amino acids. Germline lookup yields CDR1 SGHTA and CDR2 FQGNSA. The CDR3 nucleotides are TGTGCCAGCAGCTTACAGGCAAAGGCCCCAGATACGCAGTATTTT. This gives the protein CASSLQAKAPDTQYF.

In this sample, this clone turned up a few times. The V and J genes are TRBV6-1 and TRBJ2-5; tentatively, D is TRBD2 (6 bases). The CDR3 has 15 residues. Per the germline V gene, CDR1 is MNHNS and CDR2 is SASEGT. Trimming removed 3 bases at V and 4 bases at J, with 15 bases between. CDR3 region: CASSDPRGTGETQYF. The CDR3 DNA reads as TGTGCCAGCAGTGATCCGCGGGGAACCGGAGAGACCCAGTACTTC.

The chain uses TRBV19 and TRBJ1-2; weak D call: TRBD1 (5 bases). The germline V and J ends were trimmed by 7 bases and 5 bases, with 14 bases remaining between them. Germline CDR1 reads LNHDA; CDR2 reads SQIVND (reference sequence). This CDR3 contains 13 residues. CDR3 sequence reads: CASKAGSQYGYTF. CDR3 nucleotide sequence: TGTGCCAGTAAGGCAGGGAGCCAATATGGCTACACCTTC.

To note about this clone: Additional DNA sequences in this sample encode the identical CDR3. The genes are TRBV7-8 and TRBJ2-7; D unresolved. CDR1 and CDR2 (germline): SGHVS, FQNEAQ. CDR3 length: 13 residues. V gave up 1 base and J gave up 3 bases, with 7 bases separating them. CDR3 residues: CASSLGGIYEQYF. The CDR3 coding sequence is TGTGCCAGCAGCTTAGGGGGTATCTACGAGCAGTACTTC.

This rearrangement joins TRBV10-3 to TRBJ1-2, with D uncertain. The CDR3 length is 13 residues. Trimming left V 5 bases short and J 7 bases short, with 14 bases between. Germline V lookup: CDR1 ENHRY, CDR2 SYGVKD. Here the CDR3 reads CAISPTEASGYTF. As DNA, the CDR3 is TGTGCCATCAGTCCTACCGAGGCTTCTGGCTACACCTTC.

This chain links TRBV7-8 with TRBJ1-2; 7 positions agree with TRBD1. Looked up from germline, CDR1 is SGHVS and CDR2 is FQNEAQ. The V gene end was trimmed by 5 bases and the J gene end by 4 bases; junction bases not matched to a gene: 7. The CDR3 has 14 amino acids. CDR3 sequence reads: CASSPTGSSYGYTF. The DNA of the CDR3 is TGTGCCAGCAGCCCGACAGGGTCGAGCTATGGCTACACCTTC.

The genes are TRBV6-6 and TRBJ1-2; D gene ambiguous. Trimming shortened V by 2 bases and J by 4 bases, and 5 bases separated the two germline ends. Germline values: CDR1 MNHNY, CDR2 SVGAGI (reference sequence). CDR3 length: 12 amino acids. The DNA of the CDR3 is TGTGCCAGCAGTTACGGCGGCTATGGCTACACCTTC. Translated: CASSYGGYGYTF.

The chain joins TRBV14 to TRBJ1-3, with a possible D match to TRBD1 (5 bases). The CDR3 is made up of 15 amino acids. CDR1 and CDR2 (germline): SGHDN, FVKESK. V was shortened by 1 base and J by 4 bases, with 11 bases between the two germline ends. CDR3: CASSQVRGAGNTIYF. The DNA of the CDR3 is TGTGCCAGCAGCCAAGTGAGGGGTGCAGGAAACACCATATATTTT. Variable domain in full (rest from reference TRBV14 and TRBJ1-3): EAGVTQFPSHSVIEKGQTVTLRCDPISGHDNLYWYRRVMGKEIKFLLHFVKESKQDESGMPNNRFLAERTGGTYSTLKVQPAELEDSGVYFCASSQVRGAGNTIYFGEGSWLTVV.

V is TRBV7-8 and J is TRBJ2-7, with TRBD1 matching over 7 bases. V trimming: 2 bases; J trimming: 3 bases; junction bases outside the gene matches: 7. The germline V gene has CDR1 SGHVS and CDR2 FQNEAQ. This CDR3 is built from 15 residues. In nucleotides, the CDR3 is TGTGCCAGCAGCTTACTTACAGGGGCGGGCTACGAGCAGTACTTC. This translates into CASSLLTGAGYEQYF.

The J gene is TRBJ1-4, the V gene TRBV4-3; tentatively, D is TRBD1 (5 bases). Germline CDR1 is LGHNA and CDR2 is YSLEER. The CDR3 is made up of 15 amino acids. V was trimmed by 4 bases and J by 8 bases, leaving 17 bases between them. Written as DNA, the CDR3 is TGCGCCAGCAGCCTCAGTGGGGCTAAGGACGAAAAACTGTTTTTT. As protein: CASSLSGAKDEKLFF.

The genes are TRBV7-9 and TRBJ2-1; tentative D call: TRBD2 (7 bases). Between the trimmed V and J ends, which lost 2 bases and 4 bases, there was a span of 18 bases. The V gene's germline CDR1 is SEHNR and CDR2 FQNEAQ (reference sequence). CDR3 length equals 17 residues. The CDR3 is CASSLPLGGGSYNEQFF. CDR3 DNA: TGTGCCAGCAGCTTACCCCTAGGCGGGGGCTCTTACAATGAGCAGTTCTTC. Full variable domain (missing parts from reference TRBV7-9 and TRBJ2-1): DTGVSQNPRHKITKRGQNVTFRCDPISEHNRLYWYRQTLGQGPEFLTYFQNEAQLEKSRLLSDRFSAERPKGSFSTLEIQRTEQGDSAMYLCASSLPLGGGSYNEQFFGPGTRLTVL.

The chain joins TRBV6-1 to TRBJ1-1, with a weak D call TRBD1 (5 bases). V shed 4 bases and J shed 5 bases, with 14 bases lying between them. This CDR3 is 14 amino acids long. CDR1 is MNHNS, CDR2 SASEGT, per germline. This CDR3 reads CASSGGAGWTEAFF. The CDR3 nucleotides read TGTGCCAGCAGTGGAGGGGCAGGGTGGACTGAAGCTTTCTTT.

The rearrangement uses TRBV7-3 and TRBJ2-2; D may correspond to TRBD1 or TRBD2 (6 bases each). V lost 3 bases to trimming and J lost 3 bases, with 11 bases between them. Germline assignment: CDR1 SGHTA and CDR2 FQGTGA. CDR3 length: 15 amino acids. The CDR3 here is CASSLGGADTGELFF. As DNA, the CDR3 is TGTGCCAGCAGCTTGGGGGGCGCGGACACCGGGGAGCTGTTTTTT.

The chain is built from TRBV18 and TRBJ1-3, with D possibly being TRBD1 (5 bases). Trimming pared 3 bases from V and 2 bases from J, leaving 17 bases between. CDR1 is KGHSH, CDR2 LQKENI, per germline. CDR3 size: 17 residues. CDR3 sequence reads: CASSPRAGGTAGNTIYF. The CDR3, as DNA: TGTGCCAGCTCACCTAGGGCCGGGGGAACGGCTGGAAACACCATATATTTT.

This chain connects TRBV30 to TRBJ1-2; 8 bases match TRBD1. J was trimmed by 3 bases and V by 1 base; bases with no gene match: 4. Looked up from germline, CDR1 is GTSNPN and CDR2 is SVGIG (reference sequence). This CDR3 is 14 amino acids long. The CDR3: CAWSGTGPYYGYTF. The DNA for the CDR3 is TGTGCCTGGAGTGGGACAGGGCCTTACTATGGCTACACCTTC.

The V and J genes are TRBV19 and TRBJ1-6; a possible D gene is TRBD1 (5 bases). The CDR3 contains 13 residues. Trimming pared 9 bases from V and 6 bases from J, leaving 12 bases between. Per the germline V gene, CDR1 is LNHDA and CDR2 is SQIVND (reference sequence). In DNA, the CDR3 is TGTGCCAGCCGCCGGGGCCTTAATTCACCCCTCCACTTT. Encoded protein: CASRRGLNSPLHF.

The chain is built from TRBV7-9 and TRBJ1-2; D gene ambiguous. Germline CDR1 and CDR2: SEHNR and FQNEAQ (reference sequence). The CDR3 extends over 11 amino acids. Trimming took off 5 bases at V and 2 bases at J, with 3 bases between the two ends. The CDR3 protein is CASSRNYGYTF. CDR3 in DNA: TGTGCCAGCAGCCGGAACTATGGCTACACCTTC.

The chain has TRBV5-8 and TRBJ1-5, with 8 positions matching TRBD1. This CDR3 comprises 14 residues. With 2 bases clipped from V and 5 bases from J, the junction kept 3 bases outside the gene matches. CDR1 is SGHTS, CDR2 YDEGEE, per germline. The CDR3 DNA is TGTGCCAGCAGCTTCGGACAGGGTTATCAGCCCCAGCATTTT. Its translation: CASSFGQGYQPQHF.

This clone has a count of ten or more. The chain couples TRBV5-1 to TRBJ2-7, with D perhaps TRBD1 (6 bases). CDR1 SGHRS and CDR2 YFSETQ come from the germline V gene. This CDR3 spans 15 amino acids. Trimming removed 2 bases at V and 5 bases at J, with 17 bases between. CDR3 nucleotides: TGCGCCAGCAGCTTCCGGGACAACCGACCCAACGAGCAGTACTTC. It encodes CASSFRDNRPNEQYF.

This clone was seen a few times. This sequence joins TRBV7-2 and TRBJ1-6, with D hard to call. Trimming left V 6 bases short and J 13 bases short, with 13 bases between. This CDR3 has 12 amino acids. CDR1 is SGHTA and CDR2 is FQGNSA in the germline V gene. The CDR3 reads CASSSSVLPLHF. The DNA for the CDR3 is TGTGCCAGCAGTAGCAGTGTTTTGCCCCTCCACTTT.

In the case of this clone: The same CDR3 arises from other DNA sequences in this sample as well. This chain links TRBV6-1 with TRBJ1-2; maybe TRBD1 (5 bases). The CDR3 is 15 residues long. CDR1 and CDR2 from the germline V gene are MNHNS and SASEGT. The V end lost 1 base, the J end lost 2 bases, and 11 bases lay between the germline ends. The DNA of the CDR3 is TGTGCCAGCAGTGAAGGGGACGGACAAAACTATGGCTACACCTTC. Translation: CASSEGDGQNYGYTF.

The gene calls are TRBV12-5 and TRBJ2-1, with 8 bases identical to TRBD1. Germline V gives CDR1 LGHNT, CDR2 FRNRAP. The CDR3 covers 15 residues. Trimming cost V 1 base and J 7 bases; bases outside gene matches: 6. This chain's CDR3 is CASGLGQGSVNEQFF. CDR3 nucleotide sequence: TGTGCTAGTGGTTTGGGACAGGGGAGTGTGAATGAGCAGTTCTTC.